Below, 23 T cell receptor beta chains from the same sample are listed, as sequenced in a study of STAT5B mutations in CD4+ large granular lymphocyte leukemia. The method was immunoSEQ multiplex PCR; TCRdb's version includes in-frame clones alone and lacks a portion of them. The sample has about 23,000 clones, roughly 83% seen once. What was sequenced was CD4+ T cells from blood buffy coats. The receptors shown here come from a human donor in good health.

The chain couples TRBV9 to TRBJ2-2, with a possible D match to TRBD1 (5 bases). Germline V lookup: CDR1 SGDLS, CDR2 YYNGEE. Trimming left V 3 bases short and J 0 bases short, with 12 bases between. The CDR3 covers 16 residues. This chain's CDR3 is CASSGQRASNTGELFF. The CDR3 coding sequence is TGTGCCAGCAGCGGACAGAGAGCTTCGAACACCGGGGAGCTGTTTTTT.

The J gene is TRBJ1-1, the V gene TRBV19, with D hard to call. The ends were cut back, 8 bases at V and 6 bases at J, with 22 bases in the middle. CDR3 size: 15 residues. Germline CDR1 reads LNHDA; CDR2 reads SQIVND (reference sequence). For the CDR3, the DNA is TGTGCCAGTGACCCCGGAGGGCGTATCGCACCTGAAGCTTTCTTT. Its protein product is CASDPGGRIAPEAFF.

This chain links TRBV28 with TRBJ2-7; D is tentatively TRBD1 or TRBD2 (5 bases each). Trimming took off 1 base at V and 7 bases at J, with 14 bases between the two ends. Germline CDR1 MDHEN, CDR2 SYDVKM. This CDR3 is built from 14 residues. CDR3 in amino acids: CASSLFGTDMEQYF. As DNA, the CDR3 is TGTGCCAGCAGTTTATTCGGGACGGATATGGAGCAGTACTTC.

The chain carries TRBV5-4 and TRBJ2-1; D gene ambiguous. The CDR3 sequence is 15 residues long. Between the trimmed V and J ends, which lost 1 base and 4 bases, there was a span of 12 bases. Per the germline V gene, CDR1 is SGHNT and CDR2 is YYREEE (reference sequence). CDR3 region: CASSLRQDLYNEQFF. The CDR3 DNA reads TGTGCCAGCAGCTTGCGGCAAGATCTATACAATGAGCAGTTCTTC.

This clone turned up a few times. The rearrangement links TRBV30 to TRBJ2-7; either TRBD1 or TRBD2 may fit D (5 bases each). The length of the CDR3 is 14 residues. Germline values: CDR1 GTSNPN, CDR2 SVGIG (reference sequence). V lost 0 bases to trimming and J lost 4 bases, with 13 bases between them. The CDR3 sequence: CAWSVLGPAYEQYF. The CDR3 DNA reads TGTGCCTGGAGTGTGTTGGGACCGGCATACGAGCAGTACTTC.

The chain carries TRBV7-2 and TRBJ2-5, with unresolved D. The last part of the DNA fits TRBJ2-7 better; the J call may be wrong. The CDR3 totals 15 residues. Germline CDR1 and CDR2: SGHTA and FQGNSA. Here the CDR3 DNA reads TGTGCCAGCAGCTTAGGTAGCTACGCTGGTTACGAGCAGTACTTC. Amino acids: CASSLGSYAGYEQYF.

For the CDR3, the DNA is TGTGCCATCAGTGATTTCTACGAGCAGTACTTC. Encoded protein: CAISDFYEQYF. The chain carries TRBV10-3 and TRBJ2-7; D call uncertain. Per the germline V gene, CDR1 is ENHRY and CDR2 is SYGVKD. Trimming stripped 3 bases from V and 3 bases from J, with 3 bases between. The CDR3 is 11 amino acids.

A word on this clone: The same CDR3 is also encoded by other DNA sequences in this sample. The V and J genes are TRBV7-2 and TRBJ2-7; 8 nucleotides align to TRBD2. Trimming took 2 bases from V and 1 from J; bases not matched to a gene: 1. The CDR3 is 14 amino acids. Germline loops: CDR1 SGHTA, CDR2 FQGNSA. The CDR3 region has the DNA TGTGCCAGCAGCTTAACTAGCGGTTCCTACGAGCAGTACTTC. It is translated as CASSLTSGSYEQYF.

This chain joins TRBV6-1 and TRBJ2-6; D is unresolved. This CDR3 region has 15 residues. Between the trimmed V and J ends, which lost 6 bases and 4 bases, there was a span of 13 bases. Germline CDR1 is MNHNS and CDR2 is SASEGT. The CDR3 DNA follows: TGTGCCAGCAGACAAATAGGTGCCGGGGCCAACGTCCTGACTTTC. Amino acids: CASRQIGAGANVLTF.

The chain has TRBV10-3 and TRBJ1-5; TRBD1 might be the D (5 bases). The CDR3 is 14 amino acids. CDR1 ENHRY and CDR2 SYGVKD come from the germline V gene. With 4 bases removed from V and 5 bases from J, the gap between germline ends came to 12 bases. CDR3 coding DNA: TGTGCCATCAGTGCGGAGGGGATCGATCAGCCCCAGCATTTT. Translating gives CAISAEGIDQPQHF.

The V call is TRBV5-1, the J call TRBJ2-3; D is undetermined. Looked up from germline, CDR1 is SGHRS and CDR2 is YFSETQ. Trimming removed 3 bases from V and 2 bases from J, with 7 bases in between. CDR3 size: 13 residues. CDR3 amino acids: CASSSVPTDTQYF. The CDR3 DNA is TGCGCCAGCAGCTCGGTCCCCACAGATACGCAGTATTTT.

CDR3 sequence reads: CASSGPIDREHYYGYTF. For the CDR3, the DNA is TGTGCCAGCAGCGGACCCATAGACAGGGAACATTACTATGGCTACACCTTC. The chain has TRBV2 and TRBJ1-2, with 7 positions matching TRBD1. This CDR3 has 17 residues. V trimming: 6 bases; J trimming: 3 bases; junction bases outside the gene matches: 16. Germline V gene data show CDR1 as SNHLY and CDR2 as FYNNEI.

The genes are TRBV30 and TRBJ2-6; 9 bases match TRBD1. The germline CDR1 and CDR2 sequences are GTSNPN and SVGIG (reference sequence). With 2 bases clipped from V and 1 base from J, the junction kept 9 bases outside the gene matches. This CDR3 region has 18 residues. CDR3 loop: CAWSLLGQGLSGANVLTF. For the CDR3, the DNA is TGTGCCTGGAGTCTCCTTGGACAGGGGCTTTCTGGGGCCAACGTCCTGACTTTC.

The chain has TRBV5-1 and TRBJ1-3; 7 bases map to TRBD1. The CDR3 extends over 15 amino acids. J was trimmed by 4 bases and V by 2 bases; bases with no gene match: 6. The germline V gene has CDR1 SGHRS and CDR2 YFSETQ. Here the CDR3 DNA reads TGCGCCAGCAGCTTTACAGGGGCAGGAGGAAACACCATATATTTT. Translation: CASSFTGAGGNTIYF.

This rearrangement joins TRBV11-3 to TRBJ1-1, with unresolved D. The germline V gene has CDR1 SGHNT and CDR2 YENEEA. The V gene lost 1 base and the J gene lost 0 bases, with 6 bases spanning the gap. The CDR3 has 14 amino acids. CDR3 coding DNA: TGTGCCAGCAGCTTAGTCACTGTGAACACTGAAGCTTTCTTT. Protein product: CASSLVTVNTEAFF.

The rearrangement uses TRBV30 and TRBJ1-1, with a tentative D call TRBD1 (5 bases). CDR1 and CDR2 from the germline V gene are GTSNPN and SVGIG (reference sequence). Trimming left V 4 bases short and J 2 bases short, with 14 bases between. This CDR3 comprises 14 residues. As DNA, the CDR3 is TGTGCCTGGATATTCGGACACGGTAACACTGAAGCTTTCTTT. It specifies CAWIFGHGNTEAFF. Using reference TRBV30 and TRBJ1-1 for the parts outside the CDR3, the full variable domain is SQTIHQWPATLVQPVGSPLSLECTVEGTSNPNLYWYRQAAGRGLQLLFYSVGIGQISSEVPQNLSASRPQDRQFILSSKKLLLSDSGFYLCAWIFGHGNTEAFFGQGTRLTVV.

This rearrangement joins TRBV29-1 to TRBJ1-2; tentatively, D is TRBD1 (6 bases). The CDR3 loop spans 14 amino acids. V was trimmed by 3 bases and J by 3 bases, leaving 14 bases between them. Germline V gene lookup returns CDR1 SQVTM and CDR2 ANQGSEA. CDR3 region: CSVEGLGGDYGYTF. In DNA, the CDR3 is TGCAGCGTTGAGGGATTGGGGGGCGACTATGGCTACACCTTC.

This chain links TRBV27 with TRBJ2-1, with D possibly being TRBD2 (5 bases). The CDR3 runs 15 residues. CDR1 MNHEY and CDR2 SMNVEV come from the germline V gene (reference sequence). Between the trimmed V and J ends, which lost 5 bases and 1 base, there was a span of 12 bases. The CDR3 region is CASSAWSGSYNEQFF. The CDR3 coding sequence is TGTGCCAGCAGTGCGTGGAGCGGTTCCTACAATGAGCAGTTCTTC.

In DNA, the CDR3 is TGTGCCAGCAGCTTGGGGTTAGACCAGCCCCAGCATTTT. It specifies CASSLGLDQPQHF. The chain has TRBV11-2 and TRBJ1-5; D is undetermined. The V end was cut by 3 bases, the J end by 7 bases, with 10 bases between. Germline assignment: CDR1 SGHAT and CDR2 FQNNGV. The CDR3 has 13 residues.

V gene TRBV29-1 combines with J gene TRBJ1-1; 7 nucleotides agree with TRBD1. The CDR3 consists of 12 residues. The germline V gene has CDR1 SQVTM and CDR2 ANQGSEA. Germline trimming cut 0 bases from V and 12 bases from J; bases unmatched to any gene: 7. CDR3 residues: CSVEEGGSVTFF. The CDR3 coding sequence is TGCAGCGTTGAAGAAGGGGGCAGTGTCACTTTCTTT.

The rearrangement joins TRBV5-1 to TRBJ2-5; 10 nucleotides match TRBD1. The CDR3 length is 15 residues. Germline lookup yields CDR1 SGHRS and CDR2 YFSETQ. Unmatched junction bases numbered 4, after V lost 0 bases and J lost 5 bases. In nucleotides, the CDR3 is TGCGCCAGCAGCTTGGCTGGGACAGGGGCTGAGACCCAGTACTTC. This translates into CASSLAGTGAETQYF.

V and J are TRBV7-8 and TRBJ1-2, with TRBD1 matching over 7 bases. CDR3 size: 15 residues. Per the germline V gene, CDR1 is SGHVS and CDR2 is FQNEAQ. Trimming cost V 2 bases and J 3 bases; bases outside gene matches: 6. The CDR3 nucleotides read TGTGCCAGCAGCTTAATCCAGGGGGGTCACTATGGCTACACCTTC. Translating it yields CASSLIQGGHYGYTF.

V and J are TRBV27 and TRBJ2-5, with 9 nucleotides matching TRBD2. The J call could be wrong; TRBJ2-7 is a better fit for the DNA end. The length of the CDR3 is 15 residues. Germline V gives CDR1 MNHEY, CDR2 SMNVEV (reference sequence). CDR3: CASRPQLAGGYEQYF. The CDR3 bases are TGTGCCAGCAGACCCCAGCTGGCGGGAGGGTACGAGCAGTACTTC.